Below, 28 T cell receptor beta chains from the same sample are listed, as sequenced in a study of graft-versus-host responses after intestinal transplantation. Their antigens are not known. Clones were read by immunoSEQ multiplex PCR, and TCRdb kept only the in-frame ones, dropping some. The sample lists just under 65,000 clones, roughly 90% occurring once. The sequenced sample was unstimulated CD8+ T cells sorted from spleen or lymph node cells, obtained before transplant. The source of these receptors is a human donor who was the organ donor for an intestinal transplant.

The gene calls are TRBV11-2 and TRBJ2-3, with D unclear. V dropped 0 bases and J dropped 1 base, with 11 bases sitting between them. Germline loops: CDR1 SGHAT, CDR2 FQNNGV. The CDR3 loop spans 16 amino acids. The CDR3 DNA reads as TGTGCCAGCAGCTTAGATAACCGCGGTGGCACAGATACGCAGTATTTT. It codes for CASSLDNRGGTDTQYF.

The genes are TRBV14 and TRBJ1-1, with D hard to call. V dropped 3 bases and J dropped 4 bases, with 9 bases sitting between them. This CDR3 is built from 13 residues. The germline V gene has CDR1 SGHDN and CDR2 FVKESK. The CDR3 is CASSHTSLTEAFF. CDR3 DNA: TGTGCCAGCAGCCATACAAGTCTCACTGAAGCTTTCTTT.

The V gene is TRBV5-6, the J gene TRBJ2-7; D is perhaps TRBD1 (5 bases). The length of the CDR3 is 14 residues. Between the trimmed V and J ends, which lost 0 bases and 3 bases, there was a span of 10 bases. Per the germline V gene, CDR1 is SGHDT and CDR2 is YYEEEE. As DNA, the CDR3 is TGTGCCAGCAGCTTGGGCGCAGGGTTCTACGAGCAGTACTTC. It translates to CASSLGAGFYEQYF.

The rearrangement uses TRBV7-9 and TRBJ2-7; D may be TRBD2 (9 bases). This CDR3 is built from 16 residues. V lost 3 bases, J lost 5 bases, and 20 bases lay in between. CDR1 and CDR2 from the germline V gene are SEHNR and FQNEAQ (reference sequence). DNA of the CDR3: TGTGCCAGCAGCTTCAGGGGGCGGGAGGGCCCCCACGAGCAGTACTTC. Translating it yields CASSFRGREGPHEQYF.

The CDR3 sequence: CASSLERNYEQYF. In DNA, the CDR3 is TGTGCCAGCAGTTTAGAGCGGAATTACGAGCAGTACTTC. The rearrangement joins TRBV28 to TRBJ2-7, with a weak D call TRBD2 (5 bases). Germline V gene lookup returns CDR1 MDHEN and CDR2 SYDVKM. V was pared by 2 bases and J by 4 bases, with 9 bases between. The CDR3 is 13 amino acids.

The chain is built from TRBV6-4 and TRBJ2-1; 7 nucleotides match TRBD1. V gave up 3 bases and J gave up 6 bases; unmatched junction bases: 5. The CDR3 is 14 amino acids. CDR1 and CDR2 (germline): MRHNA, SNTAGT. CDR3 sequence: CASSERDSPNEQFF. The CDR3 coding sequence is TGTGCCAGCAGTGAACGGGACAGTCCCAATGAGCAGTTCTTC.

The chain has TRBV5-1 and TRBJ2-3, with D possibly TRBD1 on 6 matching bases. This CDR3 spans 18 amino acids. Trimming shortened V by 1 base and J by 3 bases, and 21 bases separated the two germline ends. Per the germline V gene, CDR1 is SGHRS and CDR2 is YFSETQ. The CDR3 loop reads CASSLFGFRGVGTDTQYF. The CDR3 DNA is TGCGCCAGCAGCTTGTTCGGCTTCAGGGGAGTAGGGACAGATACGCAGTATTTT.

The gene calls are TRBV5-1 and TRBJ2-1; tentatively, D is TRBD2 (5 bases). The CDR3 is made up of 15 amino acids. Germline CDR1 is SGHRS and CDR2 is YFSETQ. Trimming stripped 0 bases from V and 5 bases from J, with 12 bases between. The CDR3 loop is CASSLAMSGHNEQFF. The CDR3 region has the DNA TGCGCCAGCAGCTTGGCCATGAGCGGCCACAATGAGCAGTTCTTC.

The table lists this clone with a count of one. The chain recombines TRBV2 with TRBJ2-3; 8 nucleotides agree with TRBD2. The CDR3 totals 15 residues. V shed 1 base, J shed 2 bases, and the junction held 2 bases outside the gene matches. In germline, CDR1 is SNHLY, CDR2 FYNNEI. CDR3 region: CASSEGTSYTDTQYF. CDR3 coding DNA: TGTGCCAGCAGTGAAGGGACTAGCTACACAGATACGCAGTATTTT.

The CDR3 reads CASSTGGRTEAFF. DNA for the CDR3: TGTGCCAGTAGTACTGGAGGGCGCACTGAAGCTTTCTTT. The chain carries TRBV19 and TRBJ1-1; D unclear. CDR3 length: 13 amino acids. V lost 4 bases and J 4 bases, leaving 10 bases between the germline ends. Germline V gene lookup returns CDR1 LNHDA and CDR2 SQIVND (reference sequence).

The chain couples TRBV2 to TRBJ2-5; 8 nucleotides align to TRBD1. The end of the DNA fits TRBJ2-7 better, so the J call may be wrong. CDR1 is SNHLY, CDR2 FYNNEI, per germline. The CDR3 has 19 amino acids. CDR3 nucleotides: TGTGCCTACCCCTATATGGACAGGGACGAGGGAGGCCACTCCTACGAGCAGTACTTC. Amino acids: CAYPYMDRDEGGHSYEQYF.

This CDR3 is CASSLGLAGFEQYF. As DNA, the CDR3 is TGTGCCAGCAGCCTCGGACTAGCGGGATTCGAGCAGTACTTC. The chain employs TRBV5-4 and TRBJ2-7; 12 bases fit TRBD2. The CDR3 has 14 residues. Germline CDR1 and CDR2: SGHNT and YYREEE (reference sequence). Trimming removed 4 bases from V and 6 bases from J; junction bases left unmatched: 5.

In DNA form, the CDR3 reads TGTGCCAGCAGCGCCCCACAGGGGAGGGAGCAGTACTTC. It codes for CASSAPQGREQYF. The chain uses TRBV9 and TRBJ2-7, with a possible D match to TRBD1 (7 bases). V dropped 3 bases and J dropped 7 bases, with 14 bases sitting between them. Germline assignment: CDR1 SGDLS and CDR2 YYNGEE. The CDR3 contains 13 residues.

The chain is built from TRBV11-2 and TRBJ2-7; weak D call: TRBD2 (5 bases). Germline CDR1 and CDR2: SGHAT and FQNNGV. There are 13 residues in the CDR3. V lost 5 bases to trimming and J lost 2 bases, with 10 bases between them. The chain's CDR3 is CASSGLDPYEQYF. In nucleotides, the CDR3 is TGTGCCAGCAGCGGACTGGACCCCTACGAGCAGTACTTC.

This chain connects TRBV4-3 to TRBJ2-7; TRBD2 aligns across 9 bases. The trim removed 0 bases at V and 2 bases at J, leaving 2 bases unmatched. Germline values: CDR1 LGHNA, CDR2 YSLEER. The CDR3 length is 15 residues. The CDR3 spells CASSQDPSGTYEQYF. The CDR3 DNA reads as TGCGCCAGCAGCCAAGATCCTAGCGGGACCTACGAGCAGTACTTC.

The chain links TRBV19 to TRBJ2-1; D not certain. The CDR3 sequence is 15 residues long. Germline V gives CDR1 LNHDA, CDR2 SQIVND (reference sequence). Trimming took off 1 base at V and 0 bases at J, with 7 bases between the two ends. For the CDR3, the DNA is TGTGCCAGTAGTATAGTCCCCAGCTCCTACAATGAGCAGTTCTTC. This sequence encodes CASSIVPSSYNEQFF.

In DNA, the CDR3 is TGTGCCAGCAGTTCCGGGACAGGTCCCTACGAGCAGTACTTC. Amino acid sequence: CASSSGTGPYEQYF. This chain joins TRBV6-1 and TRBJ2-7; 8 nucleotides agree with TRBD1. This CDR3 comprises 14 residues. Per the germline V gene, CDR1 is MNHNS and CDR2 is SASEGT. Trimming took 5 bases from V and 2 from J; bases not matched to a gene: 5.

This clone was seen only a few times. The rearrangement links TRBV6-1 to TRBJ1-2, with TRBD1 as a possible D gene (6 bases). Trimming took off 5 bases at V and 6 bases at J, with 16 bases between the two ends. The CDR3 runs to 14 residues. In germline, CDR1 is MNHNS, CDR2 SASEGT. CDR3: CASSPDSFPNGYTF. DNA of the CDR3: TGTGCCAGCAGTCCGGACAGTTTCCCTAATGGCTACACCTTC.

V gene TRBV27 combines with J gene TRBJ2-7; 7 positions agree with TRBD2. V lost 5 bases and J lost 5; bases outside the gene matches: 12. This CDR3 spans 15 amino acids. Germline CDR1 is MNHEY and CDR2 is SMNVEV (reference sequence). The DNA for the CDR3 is TGTGCCAGCAGTCCGACAGATAGCGGGCGGAACGAGCAGTACTTC. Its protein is CASSPTDSGRNEQYF.

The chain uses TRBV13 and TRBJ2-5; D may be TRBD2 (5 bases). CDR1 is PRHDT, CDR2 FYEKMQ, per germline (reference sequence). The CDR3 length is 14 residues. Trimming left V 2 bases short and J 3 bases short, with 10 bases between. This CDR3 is CASSLYLAKETQYF. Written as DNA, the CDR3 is TGTGCCAGCAGCTTATATCTAGCTAAAGAGACCCAGTACTTC.

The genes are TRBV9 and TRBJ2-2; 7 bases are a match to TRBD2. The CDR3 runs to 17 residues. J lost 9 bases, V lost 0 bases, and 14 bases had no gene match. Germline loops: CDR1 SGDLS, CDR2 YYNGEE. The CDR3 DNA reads TGTGCCAGCAGCGTAGGGGGAGGGGCTAGCGGTAGGAGGGAGCTGTTTTTT. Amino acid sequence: CASSVGGGASGRRELFF.

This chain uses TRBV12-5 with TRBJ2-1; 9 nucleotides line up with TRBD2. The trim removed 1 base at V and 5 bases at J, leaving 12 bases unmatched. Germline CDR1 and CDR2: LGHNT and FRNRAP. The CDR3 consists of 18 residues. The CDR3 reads CASGLGGVAGVHHNEQFF. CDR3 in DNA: TGTGCTAGTGGTTTGGGGGGTGTAGCGGGAGTCCATCACAATGAGCAGTTCTTC.

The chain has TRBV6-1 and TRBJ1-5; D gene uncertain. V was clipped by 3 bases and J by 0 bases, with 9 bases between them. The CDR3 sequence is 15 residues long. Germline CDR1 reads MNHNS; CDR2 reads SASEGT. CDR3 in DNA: TGTGCCAGCAGTGATACGGTTAATAGCAATCAGCCCCAGCATTTT. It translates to CASSDTVNSNQPQHF.

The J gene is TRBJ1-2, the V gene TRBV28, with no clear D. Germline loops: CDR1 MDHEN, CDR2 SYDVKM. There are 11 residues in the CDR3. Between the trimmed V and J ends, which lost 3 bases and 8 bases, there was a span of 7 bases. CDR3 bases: TGTGCCAGCAGTTTCGGTATGGGCTACACCTTC. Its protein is CASSFGMGYTF.

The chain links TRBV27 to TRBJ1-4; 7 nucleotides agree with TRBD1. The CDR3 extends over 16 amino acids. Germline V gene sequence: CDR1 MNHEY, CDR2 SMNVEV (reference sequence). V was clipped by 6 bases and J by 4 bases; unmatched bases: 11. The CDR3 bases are TGTGCCAGCAGGGGACAGTCTTATAAAATTAATGAAAAACTGTTTTTT. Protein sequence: CASRGQSYKINEKLFF.

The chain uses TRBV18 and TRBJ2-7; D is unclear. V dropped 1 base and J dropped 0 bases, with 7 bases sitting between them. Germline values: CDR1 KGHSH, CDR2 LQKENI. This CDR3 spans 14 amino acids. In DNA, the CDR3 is TGTGCCAGCTCACCACTCAGAAGCTCCTACGAGCAGTACTTC. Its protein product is CASSPLRSSYEQYF.

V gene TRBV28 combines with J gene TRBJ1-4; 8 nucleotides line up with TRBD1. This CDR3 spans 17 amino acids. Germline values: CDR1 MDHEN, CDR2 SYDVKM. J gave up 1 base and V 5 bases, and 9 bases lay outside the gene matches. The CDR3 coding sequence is TGTGCCAGCAGTCCTCCGGGACAGGAGCGAACTAATGAAAAACTGTTTTTT. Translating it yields CASSPPGQERTNEKLFF.

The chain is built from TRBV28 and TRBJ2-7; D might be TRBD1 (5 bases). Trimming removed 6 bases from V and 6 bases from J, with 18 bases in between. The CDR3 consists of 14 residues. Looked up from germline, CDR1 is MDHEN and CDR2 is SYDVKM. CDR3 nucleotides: TGTGCCAGCAGCTCCCTAGTCCGGACAAGCGAGCAGTACTTC. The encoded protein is CASSSLVRTSEQYF.